This T cell receptor beta chain was obtained from a study of CD8+ T cells in alopecia areata. Study context: Tofacitinib continued for 6 to 18 months and was then withheld for 6 months.

Notes on the study in general: Tofacitinib significantly brought down scalp clonality and expanded CD8+ clones among top 100. Baseline CD8+ expansion's link to response remains uncertain, as there was one nonresponder. In patients, TCRs were shared less clearly than in mice, and HLA may possibly be involved.

cDNA prepared by RNA extraction and subsequent reverse transcription served as the template for sequencing. Assay used: immunoSEQ multiplex PCR; TCRdb lists only in-frame clones, some missing. This table has about 200,000 clones, approximately 61% appearing once. The treatment is: oral pan-JAK inhibitor, 5-10 mg twice daily. About this clone itself: The antigen is undetermined.

The sequence derives from a human donor with alopecia areata. Sequenced material: CD4+ T cells sorted from blood, taken at week 24, from a patient treated with tofacitinib.

The CDR3 sequence is CAWSVASGRYYEQYF. The CDR3 DNA sequence: TGTGCCTGGAGTGTTGCTAGCGGAAGATATTACGAGCAGTACTTC. The chain is built from TRBV30 and TRBJ2-7, with 7 bases lining up with TRBD2. Germline-derived CDR1 and CDR2 are GTSNPN and SVGIG (reference sequence). CDR3 length: 15 residues. V shed 0 bases and J 4 bases; nucleotides not matched to a gene: 9.